These 23 T cell receptor beta chains were all obtained from the same sample, sequenced in a study of cytomegalovirus exposure and HLA in healthy donors. This PCR relied on a set of 60 Vbeta primers and 13 Jbeta primers. Clones were read by immunoSEQ multiplex PCR, and TCRdb kept only the in-frame ones, dropping some. The sample includes 90,000 to 140,000 clones, 75% to 90% of them seen just once. The sequenced sample consisted of PBMCs. These receptors came from a man aged 30-40 years in good health and CMV-seropositive.

The chain links TRBV4-2 to TRBJ1-6; D may be TRBD1 (5 bases). Trimming stripped 2 bases from V and 7 bases from J, with 18 bases between. Germline assignment: CDR1 LGHNA and CDR2 YNFKEQ. The CDR3 sequence is 17 residues long. CDR3 amino acids: CASSQIVRGHRNSPLHF. In DNA, the CDR3 is TGTGCCAGCAGCCAAATCGTAAGGGGCCACAGGAATTCACCCCTCCACTTT.

The V gene is TRBV6-1, the J gene TRBJ2-7, with D maybe TRBD1 (6 bases). Trimming shortened V by 8 bases and J by 5 bases, and 22 bases separated the two germline ends. CDR1 MNHNS and CDR2 SASEGT come from the germline V gene. This CDR3 has 15 residues. The CDR3 spells CASQTGQGRFNEQYF. The CDR3 region has the DNA TGTGCCAGCCAGACGGGGCAGGGGAGATTCAACGAGCAGTACTTC.

This clone has a handful of counts. The chain has TRBV5-1 and TRBJ2-5; perhaps TRBD2 as D (6 bases). The J call may be mistaken, given a closer DNA end match to TRBJ2-7. The germline V gene encodes CDR1 SGHRS and CDR2 YFSETQ. This CDR3 is built from 14 residues. CDR3: CASSVGLLPYEQYF. DNA for the CDR3: TGCGCCAGCAGCGTTGGACTACTCCCCTACGAGCAGTACTTC.

The rearrangement links TRBV7-2 to TRBJ1-6; D not resolved. The CDR3 is 13 amino acids. Germline CDR1 and CDR2: SGHTA and FQGNSA. The germline V and J ends were trimmed by 4 bases and 9 bases, with 10 bases remaining between them. The CDR3 reads CASSSRDISPLHF. The CDR3 DNA reads TGTGCCAGCAGCTCCCGGGATATTTCACCCCTCCACTTT.

The chain couples TRBV6-5 to TRBJ2-2; 7 bases align to TRBD2. CDR1 is MNHEY, CDR2 SVGAGI, per germline. The V and J ends lost 0 bases and 8 bases, in that order; junction bases with no gene match: 3. This CDR3 has 14 residues. The CDR3 is CASSYSGGFGELFF. Written as DNA, the CDR3 is TGTGCCAGCAGTTACTCCGGGGGGTTTGGGGAGCTGTTTTTT.

The chain links TRBV29-1 to TRBJ2-5; 8 bases align to TRBD1. Germline V lookup: CDR1 SQVTM, CDR2 ANQGSEA. The CDR3 has 13 residues. V shed 5 bases and J 11 bases; nucleotides not matched to a gene: 13. CDR3 DNA sequence: TGCAGCGTTCGGACAGGGTCCACGGGGGAGCAGTACTTC. The encoded protein is CSVRTGSTGEQYF. Variable domain in full (rest from reference TRBV29-1 and TRBJ2-5): SAVISQKPSRDICQRGTSLTIQCQVDSQVTMMFWYRQQPGQSLTLIATANQGSEATYESGFVIDKFPISRPNLTFSTLTVSNMSPEDSSIYLCSVRTGSTGEQYFGPGTRLLVL.

The chain recombines TRBV18 with TRBJ1-2, with 8 bases aligning to TRBD1. V was clipped by 4 bases and J by 1 base; unmatched bases: 5. CDR3 length: 15 residues. The germline V gene has CDR1 KGHSH and CDR2 LQKENI. Here the CDR3 DNA reads TGTGCCAGCTCACGAACACAGGGGGATAACTATGGCTACACCTTC. It encodes CASSRTQGDNYGYTF.

The V gene is TRBV6-1, the J gene TRBJ2-6; D unclear. Germline CDR1 MNHNS, CDR2 SASEGT. CDR3 size: 15 residues. Deletions cut 3 bases from V and 0 bases from J, with 6 bases between. The CDR3 region has the DNA TGTGCCAGCAGTGATAGTCCCTCTGGGGCCAACGTCCTGACTTTC. It is translated as CASSDSPSGANVLTF.

J is TRBJ1-2 and V is TRBV19, with TRBD1 matching over 7 bases. The length of the CDR3 is 13 residues. CDR1 and CDR2 from the germline V gene are LNHDA and SQIVND (reference sequence). The V and J ends lost 9 bases and 1 base, in that order; junction bases with no gene match: 5. The CDR3 here is CASTGALNYGYTF. CDR3 in DNA: TGTGCCAGCACAGGGGCCCTTAACTATGGCTACACCTTC.

This chain joins TRBV18 and TRBJ2-5; possibly TRBD2 for D (6 bases). Trimming removed 1 base from V and 1 base from J, with 22 bases in between. The CDR3 has 19 residues. Per the germline V gene, CDR1 is KGHSH and CDR2 is LQKENI. CDR3 protein: CASSPRKKWRDPRQETQYF. The CDR3 region has the DNA TGTGCCAGCTCACCACGCAAGAAGTGGCGGGACCCACGCCAAGAGACCCAGTACTTC. Full variable domain (missing parts from reference TRBV18 and TRBJ2-5): NAGVMQNPRHLVRRRGQEARLRCSPMKGHSHVYWYRQLPEEGLKFMVYLQKENIIDESGMPKERFSAEFPKEGPSILRIQQVVRGDSAAYFCASSPRKKWRDPRQETQYFGPGTRLLVL.

The CDR3 bases are TGTGCCAGCACCCCTCGGGGGGGAGAGGGCACTGAAGCTTTCTTT. Translating it yields CASTPRGGEGTEAFF. The chain has TRBV6-6 and TRBJ1-1, with D maybe TRBD1 (5 bases). Trimming stripped 7 bases from V and 4 bases from J, with 19 bases between. CDR1 and CDR2 (germline): MNHNY, SVGAGI (reference sequence). The CDR3 runs to 15 residues.

V usage is TRBV6-6 and J usage is TRBJ2-7, with 7 positions matching TRBD1. The CDR3 loop spans 14 amino acids. V was clipped by 7 bases and J by 6 bases; unmatched bases: 12. Germline V CDR1 and CDR2: MNHNY, SVGAGI (reference sequence). CDR3 region: CASTAGTAGPEQYF. DNA for the CDR3: TGTGCCAGCACCGCCGGGACAGCAGGACCCGAGCAGTACTTC.

This clone was observed a single time. CDR3 sequence: CAWSVQGSYEQYF. The CDR3, as DNA: TGTGCCTGGAGTGTCCAGGGGAGCTACGAGCAGTACTTC. This chain uses TRBV30 with TRBJ2-7; D is perhaps TRBD1 (6 bases). CDR1 and CDR2 (germline): GTSNPN, SVGIG (reference sequence). Trimming left V 0 bases short and J 3 bases short, with 9 bases between. This CDR3 has 13 residues.

In its sample, this clone was seen once. V usage is TRBV2 and J usage is TRBJ2-1; 8 bases align to TRBD2. In germline, CDR1 is SNHLY, CDR2 FYNNEI. The V gene end was trimmed by 1 base and the J gene end by 10 bases; junction bases not matched to a gene: 9. The CDR3 is made up of 15 amino acids. Here the CDR3 DNA reads TGTGCCAGCAGTGAAGTTTACGCGGGGGGAGCAGAGCAGTTCTTC. Amino acid sequence: CASSEVYAGGAEQFF. The variable domain in full, completed from reference TRBV2 and TRBJ2-1, reads EPEVTQTPSHQVTQMGQEVILRCVPISNHLYFYWYRQILGQKVEFLVSFYNNEISEKSEIFDDQFSVERPDGSNFTLKIRSTKLEDSAMYFCASSEVYAGGAEQFFGPGTRLTVL.

This clone was observed a single time. The genes are TRBV9 and TRBJ1-6; D not certain. Germline CDR1 is SGDLS and CDR2 is YYNGEE. Trimming cost V 0 bases and J 1 base, with 5 bases left between them. The CDR3 extends over 15 amino acids. The CDR3 bases are TGTGCCAGCAGCGTAGATAGTTCCTATAATTCACCCCTCCACTTT. The encoded protein is CASSVDSSYNSPLHF.

V usage is TRBV5-5 and J usage is TRBJ1-1; 9 bases align to TRBD1. The V gene end was trimmed by 4 bases and the J gene end by 5 bases; junction bases not matched to a gene: 6. Germline V gene sequence: CDR1 SGHKS, CDR2 YYEKEE (reference sequence). The CDR3 sequence is 14 residues long. The DNA for the CDR3 is TGTGCCAGCAGCCTCCGGGACAGGGAGACTGAAGCTTTCTTT. Translated, it gives CASSLRDRETEAFF.

The chain recombines TRBV27 with TRBJ2-7; D is perhaps TRBD1 (6 bases). This CDR3 comprises 15 residues. Trimming pared 5 bases from V and 1 base from J, leaving 15 bases between. Germline CDR1 reads MNHEY; CDR2 reads SMNVEV (reference sequence). The CDR3 DNA sequence: TGTGCCAGCAGTCGACAAGCCACAGGGTCCTACGAGCAGTACTTC. Protein sequence: CASSRQATGSYEQYF.

The chain links TRBV6-1 to TRBJ1-1, with 10 nucleotides matching TRBD1. The germline V gene has CDR1 MNHNS and CDR2 SASEGT. V lost 2 bases to trimming and J lost 6 bases; unmatched junction nucleotides: 9. This CDR3 spans 16 amino acids. The CDR3 nucleotides are TGTGCCAGCAGTGAAAGACAGGGGGCTGGGGGAGCTGAAGCTTTCTTT. It translates to CASSERQGAGGAEAFF.

The CDR3 sequence: CASSPGQGSAGYTF. CDR3 nucleotide sequence: TGTGCCAGCAGCCCCGGACAGGGGTCGGCTGGCTACACCTTC. The chain uses TRBV5-6 and TRBJ1-2, with 9 bases fitting TRBD1. Looked up from germline, CDR1 is SGHDT and CDR2 is YYEEEE. CDR3 length: 14 residues. The junction had 8 bases not matched to a gene; V was cut back by 4 bases and J by 7 bases.

This sequence joins TRBV19 and TRBJ1-1; 9 nucleotides align to TRBD1. The germline V gene encodes CDR1 LNHDA and CDR2 SQIVND (reference sequence). Trimming removed 6 bases from V and 5 bases from J; junction bases left unmatched: 4. The CDR3 is 13 amino acids. As DNA, the CDR3 is TGTGCCAGTAGGGACAGGGGAGGAACTGAAGCTTTCTTT. This sequence encodes CASRDRGGTEAFF.

For the CDR3, the DNA is TGTGCCAGCAGGACCCTTGGAGGGGGGGGCCGGGAGACCCAGTACTTC. Its translation: CASRTLGGGGRETQYF. V and J are TRBV25-1 and TRBJ2-5, with D possibly TRBD2 on 7 matching bases. V was pared by 6 bases and J by 5 bases, with 22 bases between. This CDR3 is 16 amino acids long. The germline V gene has CDR1 MGHDK and CDR2 SYGVNS.

This chain joins TRBV30 and TRBJ1-3; tentatively, D is TRBD1 (5 bases). This CDR3 comprises 14 residues. CDR1 is GTSNPN, CDR2 SVGIG, per germline (reference sequence). Trimming removed 0 bases from V and 1 base from J, with 7 bases in between. This CDR3 reads CAWSVQDSGNTIYF. The CDR3 DNA follows: TGTGCCTGGAGTGTACAGGATTCTGGAAACACCATATATTTT.

This chain uses TRBV12-2 with TRBJ1-2; the D call in the table, TRBD1, was not verified against the DNA. TRBV12-2 is labeled a pseudogene. This CDR3 comprises 21 residues. CDR3 in DNA: TGTGCAAGTCGCTTAAACCCAGGGGGCGCGCAGCCGGAAAAGACTAACTATGGCTACACCTTC. Translation gives CASRLNPGGAQPEKTNYGYTF.